This passage covers 17 T cell receptor beta chains from one sample sequenced in a study of OX40 agonist ivuxolimab in advanced cancers. Sequencing was performed with immunoSEQ multiplex PCR; in TCRdb, only in-frame clones are kept and a portion is missing. This table has about 8,300 clones, 55% to 75% appearing once. The source material was CD4+ or CD8+ T cells sorted from blood, sampled in a trial of the OX40 agonist ivuxolimab. Receptors were obtained from an adult with an advanced solid tumor such as melanoma, head and neck, liver or kidney cancer.

The chain combines TRBV13 with TRBJ2-3; 9 nucleotides match TRBD2. V dropped 7 bases and J dropped 0; count of bases not matched to a gene: 14. This CDR3 has 18 amino acids. The germline gives CDR1 PRHDT, CDR2 FYEKMQ (reference sequence). CDR3 protein: CASNPFDSGGDSTDTQYF. DNA for the CDR3: TGTGCCAGCAACCCCTTCGATAGCGGGGGAGATAGCACAGATACGCAGTATTTT. The complete variable domain, with remaining parts taken from reference TRBV13 and TRBJ2-3, reads AAGVIQSPRHLIKEKRETATLKCYPIPRHDTVYWYQQGPGQDPQFLISFYEKMQSDKGSIPDRFSAQQFSDYHSELNMSSLELGDSALYFCASNPFDSGGDSTDTQYFGPGTRLTVL.

This clone has only one observation. The gene calls are TRBV10-3 and TRBJ2-5; tentatively, D is TRBD2 (5 bases). Per germline, CDR1 ENHRY and CDR2 SYGVKD. The CDR3 extends over 11 amino acids. V lost 8 bases, J lost 5 bases, and 9 bases lay in between. The CDR3 here is CAIGGGETQYF. For the CDR3, the DNA is TGTGCCATCGGAGGTGGCGAGACCCAGTACTTC.

The chain couples TRBV29-1 to TRBJ1-2; 9 bases align to TRBD1. The CDR3 loop spans 13 amino acids. Trimming at V came to 0 bases and at J to 7 bases, leaving 3 bases not matched to a gene. Germline V gene sequence: CDR1 SQVTM, CDR2 ANQGSEA. CDR3 loop: CSVEDRTGVGYTF. The CDR3 nucleotides read TGCAGCGTTGAAGATAGGACAGGGGTTGGCTACACCTTC.

V and J are TRBV5-3 and TRBJ2-7; D possibly corresponds to TRBD2 (5 bases). TRBV5-3 falls under the ORF class, with uncertain function. The V end lost 8 bases, the J end lost 0 bases, and 18 bases lay between the germline ends. This CDR3 contains 15 residues. The CDR3 loop reads CASSQDEGTSYEQYF. CDR3 DNA: TGTGCCAGCAGCCAAGACGAGGGAACCTCCTACGAGCAGTACTTC.

Judged by abundance, this clone is medium-sized (0.01 to 0.1%). The gene calls are TRBV7-9 and TRBJ2-1; TRBD2 might be the D (6 bases). V was pared by 5 bases and J by 12 bases, with 20 bases between. The germline V gene has CDR1 SEHNR and CDR2 FQNEAQ (reference sequence). This CDR3 region has 14 residues. The chain's CDR3 is CASSRSGDRTGQFF. The CDR3 DNA reads TGTGCCAGCAGCCGGTCGGGGGATAGGACGGGGCAGTTCTTC. The whole variable domain, filled in from reference TRBV7-9 and TRBJ2-1, reads DTGVSQNPRHKITKRGQNVTFRCDPISEHNRLYWYRQTLGQGPEFLTYFQNEAQLEKSRLLSDRFSAERPKGSFSTLEIQRTEQGDSAMYLCASSRSGDRTGQFFGPGTRLTVL.

In DNA, the CDR3 is TGTGCCAGCCGGCAGGGGTTGGACACTGAAGCTTTCTTT. Its protein product is CASRQGLDTEAFF. The V gene is TRBV6-4, the J gene TRBJ1-1, with D possibly being TRBD1 (6 bases). The germline V gene encodes CDR1 MRHNA and CDR2 SNTAGT. The CDR3 extends over 13 amino acids. Trimming cost V 8 bases and J 3 bases, with 13 bases left between them.

This clone was found a few times. The chain combines TRBV6-4 with TRBJ2-2; TRBD2 matches at 11 bases. Per germline, CDR1 MRHNA and CDR2 SNTAGT. With 3 bases clipped from V and 3 bases from J, the junction kept 0 bases outside the gene matches. This CDR3 spans 15 amino acids. The DNA of the CDR3 is TGTGCCAGCAGTGAACTAGCGGGAGACACCGGGGAGCTGTTTTTT. Translated, it gives CASSELAGDTGELFF.

The chain employs TRBV6-7 and TRBJ2-6; unclear D gene. TRBV6-7 is recorded as an ORF, its role being uncertain. V gave up 4 bases and J gave up 5 bases, with 21 bases separating them. The CDR3 runs 18 residues. The DNA for the CDR3 is TGTGCCAGCAGTTCAGTACCGCGTATTTACAGTCGGGCCAACGTCCTGACTTTC. Translating gives CASSSVPRIYSRANVLTF.

This clone has a handful of counts. This chain connects TRBV4-2 to TRBJ1-4; D may be TRBD1 (5 bases). Germline V gene sequence: CDR1 LGHNA, CDR2 YNFKEQ. V was clipped by 0 bases and J by 8 bases, with 10 bases between them. The CDR3 has 14 residues. The CDR3 reads CASSQDRSGEKLFF. In nucleotides, the CDR3 is TGTGCCAGCAGCCAAGATCGGTCAGGGGAAAAACTGTTTTTT.

This clone was counted a few times. The chain carries TRBV6-1 and TRBJ2-4; unclear D gene. V was shortened by 2 bases and J by 8 bases, with 10 bases between the two germline ends. Germline V CDR1 and CDR2: MNHNS, SASEGT. CDR3 length: 13 residues. The CDR3 region is CASSELIRDIQYF. CDR3 bases: TGTGCCAGCAGTGAATTAATTAGGGACATTCAGTACTTC.

The rearrangement links TRBV6-5 to TRBJ1-6; D possibly corresponds to TRBD1 (5 bases). The ends were cut back, 0 bases at V and 15 bases at J, with 15 bases in the middle. The germline gives CDR1 MNHEY, CDR2 SVGAGI. This CDR3 region has 14 residues. The CDR3 DNA is TGTGCCAGCAGTTACTCGAGGACACCCCGTCTCCTCCACTTT. Amino acid sequence: CASSYSRTPRLLHF.

The chain has TRBV27 and TRBJ2-4; D may be TRBD1 (6 bases). The V gene lost 10 bases and the J gene lost 0 bases, with 16 bases spanning the gap. The CDR3 is 15 amino acids. Germline CDR1 MNHEY, CDR2 SMNVEV (reference sequence). This chain's CDR3 is CATSRGFLAKNIQYF. The DNA of the CDR3 is TGTGCCACATCCAGGGGTTTTCTAGCCAAAAACATTCAGTACTTC.

This clone showed up just once. V gene TRBV6-4 combines with J gene TRBJ2-3, with 10 positions matching TRBD1. V lost 0 bases and J lost 4; bases outside the gene matches: 1. Germline loops: CDR1 MRHNA, CDR2 SNTAGT. The CDR3 is made up of 15 amino acids. The CDR3 loop is CASSDSGQGADTQYF. In nucleotides, the CDR3 is TGTGCCAGCAGTGACTCCGGACAGGGGGCAGATACGCAGTATTTT.

The rearrangement uses TRBV6-1 and TRBJ2-7, with D possibly matching TRBD2 (6 bases). Trimming shortened V by 0 bases and J by 5 bases, and 11 bases separated the two germline ends. The CDR3 runs to 14 residues. Germline lookup yields CDR1 MNHNS and CDR2 SASEGT. This CDR3 reads CASSEAGGSNEQYF. CDR3 bases: TGTGCCAGCAGTGAAGCCGGGGGATCTAACGAGCAGTACTTC.

This clone ranks as medium-sized. The chain couples TRBV7-2 to TRBJ1-1; TRBD1 matches 12 bases. The V and J ends lost 4 bases and 6 bases, in that order; junction bases with no gene match: 9. The CDR3 has 16 residues. Germline assignment: CDR1 SGHTA and CDR2 FQGNSA. The CDR3: CASSSTGTGGHSEAFF. Here the CDR3 DNA reads TGTGCCAGCAGCTCGACCGGGACAGGGGGCCATTCTGAAGCTTTCTTT.

The count of this clone is one. The rearrangement links TRBV9 to TRBJ1-2, with 7 bases identical to TRBD1. V shed 0 bases, J shed 4 bases, and the junction held 0 bases outside the gene matches. The CDR3 loop spans 13 amino acids. CDR1 SGDLS and CDR2 YYNGEE come from the germline V gene. In DNA, the CDR3 is TGTGCCAGCAGCGTAGGACAGGGCTATGGCTACACCTTC. This gives the protein CASSVGQGYGYTF. The variable domain in full, completed from reference TRBV9 and TRBJ1-2, reads DSGVTQTPKHLITATGQRVTLRCSPRSGDLSVYWYQQSLDQGLQFLIQYYNGEERAKGNILERFSAQQFPDLHSELNLSSLELGDSALYFCASSVGQGYGYTFGSGTRLTVV.

This rearrangement joins TRBV6-1 to TRBJ2-2; 7 nucleotides align to TRBD1. CDR3 length: 15 residues. In germline, CDR1 is MNHNS, CDR2 SASEGT. Trimming at V came to 6 bases and at J to 4 bases, leaving 8 bases not matched to a gene. The DNA of the CDR3 is TGTGCCAGCAGCTCTGGGGCAGGGGGCACCGGGGAGCTGTTTTTT. As protein: CASSSGAGGTGELFF.